This T cell receptor (beta chain) appears in the sequencing data of a study of a mutant IDH1 vaccine in newly diagnosed glioma. Produced via immunoSEQ multiplex PCR; TCRdb's table is partial and in-frame only. This sample yields around 50,000 clones, of which roughly 88% are seen a single time; about 2.4% belongs to the top ten. Time point reported: baseline, week 1 (first vaccination visit). Specified treatment: pre-vaccination baseline after standard-of-care therapy. In every donor, the tumor was a new WHO grade 3 or 4 IDH1-mutant, ATRX-lost astrocytoma. V shed 3 bases, J shed 7 bases, and the junction held 10 bases outside the gene matches. The CDR3 covers 15 residues. CDR1 and CDR2 from the germline V gene are MNHNS and SASEGT.

Sequencing used PBMCs, obtained from a glioma patient treated with radiotherapy, temozolomide or both. This receptor was taken from a man between 35 and 55 years old with glioma. The chain is built from TRBV6-1 and TRBJ1-1; 8 bases align to TRBD1. CDR3 sequence (DNA): TGTGCCAGCAGTGACATTAATTCCGGGACAGGTGAAGCTTTCTTT. This encodes CASSDINSGTGEAFF.